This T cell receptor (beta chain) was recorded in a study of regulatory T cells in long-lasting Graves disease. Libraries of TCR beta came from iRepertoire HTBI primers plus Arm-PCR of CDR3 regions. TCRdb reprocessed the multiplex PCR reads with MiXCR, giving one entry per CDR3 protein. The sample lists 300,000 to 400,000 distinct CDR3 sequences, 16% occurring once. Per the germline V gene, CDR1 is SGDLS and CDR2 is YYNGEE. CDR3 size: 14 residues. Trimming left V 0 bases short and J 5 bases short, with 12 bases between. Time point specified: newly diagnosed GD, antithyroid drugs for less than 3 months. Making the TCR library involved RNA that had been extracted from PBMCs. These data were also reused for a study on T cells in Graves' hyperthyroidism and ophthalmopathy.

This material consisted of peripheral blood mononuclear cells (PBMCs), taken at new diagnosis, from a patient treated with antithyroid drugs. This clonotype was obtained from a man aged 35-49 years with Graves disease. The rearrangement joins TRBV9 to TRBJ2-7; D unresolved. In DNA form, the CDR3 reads TGTGCCAGCAGCGTAGCGAGTCGGTCCCACGAGCAGTACTTC. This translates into CASSVASRSHEQYF.